This section outlines one T cell receptor beta chain sequence together with its context. Its cognate antigen is unknown. The data originate from a study of CD8 T cells in ankylosing spondylitis. TCRdb analysed the 5' RACE reads with MiXCR anew, one entry per CDR3 protein. The repertoire holds 200,000 to 250,000 distinct CDR3 sequences, with about 16% as singletons. Study-wide results and limits: Disease-linked clones reportedly concentrated significantly in matched ankylosing spondylitis synovial fluid. Characteristic, it appeared, of ankylosing spondylitis blood was a TCR beta motif of eight highly homologous variants.

Sequenced sample: blood, either unsorted or a sorted T cell fraction (not recorded which). The source is a male donor with ankylosing spondylitis.

The CDR3 DNA sequence: TGTGCCAGCAGCGCTATGGGGTGGCAATCTGGGGCCAACGTCCTGACTTTC. This codes for CASSAMGWQSGANVLTF. The chain combines TRBV7-3 with TRBJ2-6; no firm D call. The CDR3 sequence is 17 residues long. Per the germline V gene, CDR1 is SGHTA and CDR2 is FQGTGA. V was shortened by 5 bases and J by 1 base, with 15 bases between the two germline ends.